This T cell receptor beta chain is from a study of human T cells and chemical hapten exposure. Germline loops: CDR1 SQVTM, CDR2 ANQGSEA. The CDR3 runs to 14 residues. Losses at the gene ends were 1 base for V and 11 bases for J; bases not matched to a gene: 11. Time point of the sample: pre-sensitization, week 0. Noted treatment: therapeutic diphenylcyclopropenone sensitization with weekly scalp DPC. This clonotype was detected only a few times. Each CDR3 protein gets one entry after TCRdb re-called the RACE reads with MiXCR. This repertoire shows 300,000 to 450,000 distinct CDR3 sequences, approximately 5.1% found once; its top ten account for around 2.6%.

Source: whole blood, taken in connection with sensitization to the hapten diphenylcyclopropenone (DPC). The sequence came from a woman in her forties or fifties with alopecia areata. Some clones in this sample may be carry-over from other donors' samples. The V gene is TRBV29-1, the J gene TRBJ2-5, with 9 bases that match TRBD2. Here the CDR3 DNA reads TGCAGCGTTGAAGCGGTAGCGGGGGCCGCACGACAGTACTTC. Translating gives CSVEAVAGAARQYF. The full variable domain, completed using reference TRBV29-1 and TRBJ2-5, is SAVISQKPSRDICQRGTSLTIQCQVDSQVTMMFWYRQQPGQSLTLIATANQGSEATYESGFVIDKFPISRPNLTFSTLTVSNMSPEDSSIYLCSVEAVAGAARQYFGPGTRLLVL.